This T cell receptor beta chain was observed in a study of shared clonotypes between healthy human individuals. Broader study findings: Naive subsets typically showed greater estimated richness than memory subsets.

In regard to this clone: No antigen is known for it.

Using immunoSEQ multiplex PCR, the repertoire was profiled, and TCRdb retains in-frame clones only, with some absent. The table lists 950,000 to 1,100,000 clones, about four fifths of them singletons, with 0.55% to 0.7% in the top ten. Deletions cut 4 bases from V and 1 base from J, with 11 bases between. The length of the CDR3 is 14 residues. The germline V gene encodes CDR1 SGHRS and CDR2 YFSETQ. The V and J genes are TRBV5-1 and TRBJ2-5; no definite D call. Input material: memory CD4+ T cells from PBMCs. Stated subset: CD45RA-negative fraction. The receptor comes from a man aged 18 to 30 in good health. Some clones in this sample may be carry-over from other donors' samples. CDR3 sequence (DNA): TGCGCCAGCAGCCCTGGACCGTTCCAAGAGACCCAGTACTTC. It encodes CASSPGPFQETQYF.